These T cell receptor beta chains were read from a single sample in a study of T cell changes during pregnancy in multiple sclerosis. Profiled with immunoSEQ multiplex PCR; TCRdb holds only in-frame clones, not every one. The top ten hold more than 0.4% of the sample, which has about 130,000 clones, about 95% seen once. The material was peripheral blood, obtained after pregnancy. The receptors originated from a female donor with multiple sclerosis, enrolled in a pregnancy study. Each CDR3 is given with its conserved first and last residue. The D gene is left open where the match is weak. The size entry is marked missing in some rows and otherwise reads once, few, many or a size class.

CDR3	DNA	D	size	V	J
CASSGDRGQNQPQHF	TGTGCCAGCAGCGGGGACAGGGGGCAAAATCAGCCCCAGCATTTT	TRBD1	NA	TRBV2	TRBJ1-5
CASSLFQGFVTNEQFF	TGCGCCAGCAGCTTGTTTCAGGGTTTCGTTACCAATGAGCAGTTCTTC	NA	NA	TRBV5-1	TRBJ2-1
CASSRGTGGYNEQFF	TGTGCCAGCAGCAGAGGGACAGGGGGCTACAATGAGCAGTTCTTC	TRBD1	NA	TRBV7-6	TRBJ2-1
CASSPGTTGRYEQYF	TGTGCCAGCAGCCCGGGTACAACGGGTAGGTACGAGCAGTACTTC	NA	NA	TRBV5-8	TRBJ2-7
CASDDLRASGSHEQYF	TGTGCCAGCGATGACCTAAGGGCTAGCGGTTCCCACGAGCAGTACTTC	TRBD2	NA	TRBV28	TRBJ2-7
CASPTQGFYGYTF	TGTGCCTCCCCTACTCAGGGCTTCTATGGCTACACCTTC	NA	NA	TRBV30	TRBJ1-2
CATGTYGNTGELFF	TGTGCCACGGGGACTTATGGGAACACCGGGGAGCTGTTTTTT	NA	NA	TRBV15	TRBJ2-2
CASSGLAGTYEQYF	TGTGCCAGTAGCGGACTAGCGGGTACCTACGAGCAGTACTTC	TRBD2	once	TRBV19	TRBJ2-7
CASSFGTGTYNEQFF	TGTGCCAGCAGTTTTGGCACGGGAACTTACAATGAGCAGTTCTTC	NA	NA	TRBV27	TRBJ2-1
CASSLNGLGGLYEQYF	TGTGCCAGCAGTCTGAACGGTCTGGGGGGACTCTACGAGCAGTACTTC	NA	NA	TRBV28	TRBJ2-7
CASSPKDRNYGYTF	TGTGCCAGCTCACCTAAGGACAGGAACTATGGCTACACCTTC	TRBD1	NA	TRBV18	TRBJ1-2
CASSQVAGGGNEQYF	TGCGCCAGCAGCCAAGTTGCGGGAGGCGGGAACGAGCAGTACTTC	TRBD2	NA	TRBV4-3	TRBJ2-7
CASSQITSGSLHEQYF	TGCGCCAGCAGCCAGATTACTAGCGGGAGTCTCCACGAGCAGTACTTC	TRBD2	NA	TRBV4-1	TRBJ2-7
CASRQEGGMRGQETQYF	TGTGCCAGCAGGCAGGAAGGGGGCATGCGGGGCCAAGAGACCCAGTACTTC	NA	NA	TRBV28	TRBJ2-5
CASSYRAGVYEQYF	TGTGCCAGCAGTTACCGGGCGGGGGTTTACGAGCAGTACTTC	TRBD2	NA	TRBV27	TRBJ2-7
CASKRSGNYEQYF	TGTGCCAGTAAGCGATCCGGAAACTACGAGCAGTACTTC	NA	NA	TRBV19	TRBJ2-7
CASSKGTDNEQFF	TGTGCCAGCAGCAAAGGGACAGACAATGAGCAGTTCTTC	TRBD1	NA	TRBV9	TRBJ2-1
CASSSIQETQYF	TGTGCCAGCAGCTCCATCCAAGAGACCCAGTACTTC	NA	NA	TRBV7-9	TRBJ2-5
CSVEGVRHPSGYTF	TGCAGCGTTGAAGGGGTTCGACACCCTTCGGGCTACACCTTC	NA	few	TRBV29-1	TRBJ1-2
CASSEALLVGFDEQFF	TGTGCCAGCAGTGAAGCGCTCCTAGTTGGATTCGATGAGCAGTTCTTC	NA	NA	TRBV6-1	TRBJ2-1
CASSFGLVYEQYF	TGCGCCAGCAGCTTTGGACTAGTCTACGAGCAGTACTTC	TRBD2	NA	TRBV5-1	TRBJ2-7
CASSQDIDQPQHF	TGTGCCAGCAGTCAGGACATCGATCAGCCCCAGCATTTT	NA	once	TRBV2	TRBJ1-5
CASSLLGQGEQFF	TGTGCCAGCAGCTTGTTGGGACAAGGCGAGCAGTTCTTC	NA	NA	TRBV5-4	TRBJ2-1
CASSGSSGRPDTQYF	TGTGCCAGCAGTGGTTCCAGCGGGAGACCAGATACGCAGTATTTT	TRBD2	NA	TRBV27	TRBJ2-3
CASSFRLEYNQPQHF	TGTGCCAGCAGTTTTCGATTAGAGTACAATCAGCCCCAGCATTTT	NA	NA	TRBV27	TRBJ1-5
CASSSGGLRNQPQHF	TGTGCCAGCAGCTCAGGGGGCTTGCGCAATCAGCCCCAGCATTTT	TRBD1	NA	TRBV28	TRBJ1-5
CSSQSTDTQYF	TGCAGCTCTCAGAGCACAGATACGCAGTATTTT	NA	NA	TRBV20-1	TRBJ2-3
CASSRTSGIRAGELFF	TGTGCCAGCAGCCGGACTAGCGGGATAAGGGCCGGGGAGCTGTTTTTT	TRBD2	once	TRBV7-2	TRBJ2-2
CASSAYGTHEQFF	TGTGCCAGCAGCGCCTACGGGACTCATGAGCAGTTCTTC	NA	once	TRBV9	TRBJ2-1
CASSRRTSGYNEQFF	TGTGCCAGCAGCCGCAGGACTAGCGGTTACAATGAGCAGTTCTTC	TRBD2	once	TRBV5-6	TRBJ2-1
CASSYSGTVFF	TGTGCCAGCAGCTACAGCGGGACTGTGTTCTTC	TRBD2	NA	TRBV2	TRBJ2-1
CASSSNQGQIETQYF	TGCGCCAGCAGCTCAAACCAGGGACAGATAGAGACCCAGTACTTC	TRBD1	NA	TRBV5-1	TRBJ2-5
CASRDYGNTIYF	TGTGCCAGCAGGGACTACGGAAACACCATATATTTT	NA	NA	TRBV6-5	TRBJ1-3
CASSAASNTEAFF	TGTGCCAGCTCCGCGGCTTCGAACACTGAAGCTTTCTTT	NA	NA	TRBV27	TRBJ1-1
CASSHYSGESYEQYF	TGTGCCAGCAGTCACTATTCCGGGGAGTCCTACGAGCAGTACTTC	NA	NA	TRBV4-2	TRBJ2-7
CSVTTGGHPYEQYF	TGCAGCGTGACGACCGGGGGGCACCCCTACGAGCAGTACTTC	NA	NA	TRBV29-1	TRBJ2-7
CASMGLPKNTGELFF	TGTGCCAGCATGGGCCTTCCCAAGAACACCGGGGAGCTGTTTTTT	NA	NA	TRBV28	TRBJ2-2
CSVGGQGAEGEQFF	TGCAGCGTTGGGGGACAGGGGGCGGAAGGTGAGCAGTTCTTC	TRBD1	NA	TRBV29-1	TRBJ2-1
CASSLDLDRLLPSSYEQYF	TGTGCCAGCAGCTTAGATCTGGACAGGCTACTACCGAGCTCCTACGAGCAGTACTTC	TRBD1	NA	TRBV7-2	TRBJ2-7
CASSLARSPFSYNEQFF	TGTGCCAGCAGCTTAGCGCGGAGCCCCTTTTCCTACAATGAGCAGTTCTTC	NA	NA	TRBV13	TRBJ2-1
CASSTQGHEQYF	TGTGCCAGCAGTACACAGGGCCACGAGCAGTACTTC	NA	NA	TRBV27	TRBJ2-7
CASSLRSYPSSTDTQYF	TGTGCCAGCAGTTTGAGGTCCTATCCCTCTAGCACAGATACGCAGTATTTT	NA	NA	TRBV27	TRBJ2-3
CASSPPTGATTGELFF	TGTGCCAGCAGCCCCCCGACAGGGGCTACCACCGGGGAGCTGTTTTTT	TRBD1	NA	TRBV5-6	TRBJ2-2
CASSYSGGGLNTEAFF	TGTGCCAGCAGTTACTCTGGGGGCGGGTTAAACACTGAAGCTTTCTTT	NA	NA	TRBV6-5	TRBJ1-1
CASRSNRENQPQHF	TGTGCCAGCCGATCTAACAGGGAGAATCAGCCCCAGCATTTT	NA	NA	TRBV2	TRBJ1-5